Detailed here is one T cell receptor beta chain. The time point is: sample taken at primary tumor resection. The donor population consisted of 72 patients with untreated, early-stage non-small cell lung cancer. Tumor, nontumor lung or frozen PBMC supplied whole RNA, sequenced without sorting. This record comes from a study of spatial heterogeneity in lung cancer. Trimming took 6 bases from V and 2 from J, leaving 12 bases between them. The CDR3 has 14 amino acids. Germline CDR1 reads SGHRS; CDR2 reads YFSETQ. Each molecule of TCR cDNA was tagged with one unique molecular identifier. Via MiXCR, TCRdb re-called the 5' RACE reads, giving one row per CDR3 protein. The sample contains 60,000 or so distinct CDR3 sequences, roughly 6.4% of which appear only once.

The chain combines TRBV5-1 with TRBJ2-1, with D hard to call. This clonotype was sampled from a female donor with early-stage non-small cell lung cancer. The sequencing used PBMCs, collected at surgery. The CDR3 protein is CASNPDGPYNEQFF. CDR3 coding DNA: TGCGCCAGCAACCCGGACGGACCCTACAATGAGCAGTTCTTC.